This TCR beta chain is from a study of blood T cell repertoires in COVID-19. As for the study in general: Italy, Spain and the United States were the sources of the convalescent and acute COVID-19 samples. T cells, B-cell-depleted T cells, or PBMCs provided the cDNA or gDNA that served as material.

By frequency in the sample, this clone is medium-sized. A junction end diverges from the germline sequence, so it may reflect a read error. This CDR3 spans 13 amino acids. Germline-derived CDR1 and CDR2 are SGHAT and FQNNGV. In the authors' workflow: Amplification with reference gene primers provided the estimates of nucleated cell counts. Method: immunoSEQ multiplex PCR; TCRdb's copy keeps in-frame clones and lacks some. That table is the source of V, J and clone size, and D and trimming were worked out from the DNA. The table records around 70,000 clones, 80% to 90% of them present only once. The sample comprised peripheral blood. The clonotype was recovered from a woman of 80 years or more with active or convalescent COVID-19. This chain joins TRBV11-2 and TRBJ2-7, with D possibly being TRBD1 (6 bases). This CDR3 is CASSLVQGYEQYF. In DNA form, the CDR3 reads TGTGCCAGCAGTTTAGTACAGGGCTACGAGCAGTACTTC.